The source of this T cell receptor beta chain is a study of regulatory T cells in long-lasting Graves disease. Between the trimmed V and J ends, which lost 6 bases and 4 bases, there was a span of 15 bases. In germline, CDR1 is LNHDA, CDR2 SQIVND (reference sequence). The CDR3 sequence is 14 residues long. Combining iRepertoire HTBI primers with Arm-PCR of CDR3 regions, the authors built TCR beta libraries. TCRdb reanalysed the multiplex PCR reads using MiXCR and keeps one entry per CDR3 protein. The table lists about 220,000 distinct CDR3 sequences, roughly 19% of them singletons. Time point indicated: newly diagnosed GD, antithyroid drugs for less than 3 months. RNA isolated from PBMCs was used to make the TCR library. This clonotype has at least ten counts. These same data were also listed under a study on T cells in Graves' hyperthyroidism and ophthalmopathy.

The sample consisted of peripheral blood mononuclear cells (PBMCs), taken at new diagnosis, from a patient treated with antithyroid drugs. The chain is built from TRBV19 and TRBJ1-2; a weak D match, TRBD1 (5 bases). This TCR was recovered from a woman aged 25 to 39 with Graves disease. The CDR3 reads CASSTQGLLYGYTF. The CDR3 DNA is TGTGCCAGTAGCACGCAGGGCCTCCTCTATGGCTACACCTTC.